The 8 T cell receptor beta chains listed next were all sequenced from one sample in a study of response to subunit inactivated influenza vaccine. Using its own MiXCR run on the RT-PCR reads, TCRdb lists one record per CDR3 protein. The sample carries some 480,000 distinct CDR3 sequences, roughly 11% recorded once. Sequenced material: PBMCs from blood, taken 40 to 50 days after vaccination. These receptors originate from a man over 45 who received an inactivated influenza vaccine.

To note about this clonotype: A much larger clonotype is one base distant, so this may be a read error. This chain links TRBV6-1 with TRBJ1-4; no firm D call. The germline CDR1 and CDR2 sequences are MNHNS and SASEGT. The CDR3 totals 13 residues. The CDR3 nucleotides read TGTGCCAGCAAAAGGGTCCAGCCCAGGAAACTGCTTTTT. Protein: CASKRVQPRKLLF.

DNA of the CDR3: TGCAGTGCTAGAGACCCACGGGAGAACACTGAAGCTTTCTTT. It yields the protein CSARDPRENTEAFF. The genes are TRBV20-1 and TRBJ1-1; D call uncertain. From germline, CDR1 is DFQATT and CDR2 SNEGSKA (reference sequence). Trimming cost V 0 bases and J 1 base, with 9 bases left between them. The CDR3 spans 14 residues.

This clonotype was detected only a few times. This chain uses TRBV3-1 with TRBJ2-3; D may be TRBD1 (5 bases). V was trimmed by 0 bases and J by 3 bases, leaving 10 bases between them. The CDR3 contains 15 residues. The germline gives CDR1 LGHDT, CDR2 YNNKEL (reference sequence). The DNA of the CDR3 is TGTGCCAGCAGCCAAGATTCACAGGTTACAGATACGCAGTATTTT. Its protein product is CASSQDSQVTDTQYF.

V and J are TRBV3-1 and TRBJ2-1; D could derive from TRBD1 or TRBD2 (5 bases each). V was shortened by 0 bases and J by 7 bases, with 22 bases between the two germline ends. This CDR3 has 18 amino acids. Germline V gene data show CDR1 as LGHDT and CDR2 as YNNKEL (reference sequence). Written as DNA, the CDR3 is TGTGCCAGCAGCCAAGATAGGGGTACGCTAGCTGGGTCTAATGAGCAGTTCTTC. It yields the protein CASSQDRGTLAGSNEQFF.

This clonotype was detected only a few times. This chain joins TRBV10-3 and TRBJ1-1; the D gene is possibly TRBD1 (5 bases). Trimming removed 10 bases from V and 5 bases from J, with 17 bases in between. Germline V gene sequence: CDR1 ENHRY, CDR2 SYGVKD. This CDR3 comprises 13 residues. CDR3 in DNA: TGTGCCAGCCGCGGTGACAGCAGGACTGAAGCTTTCTTT. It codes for CASRGDSRTEAFF.

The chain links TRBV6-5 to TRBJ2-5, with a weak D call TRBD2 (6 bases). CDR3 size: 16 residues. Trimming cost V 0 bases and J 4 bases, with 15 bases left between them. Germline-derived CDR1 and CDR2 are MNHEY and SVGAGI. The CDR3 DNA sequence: TGTGCCAGCAGTTACTCGAACGGGAGCTTTCCAGAGACCCAGTACTTC. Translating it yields CASSYSNGSFPETQYF.

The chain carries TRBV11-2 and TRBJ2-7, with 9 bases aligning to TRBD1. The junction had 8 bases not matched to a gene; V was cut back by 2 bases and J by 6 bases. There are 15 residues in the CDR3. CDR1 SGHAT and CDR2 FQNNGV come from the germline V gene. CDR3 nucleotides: TGTGCCAGCAGCTTATTTGGGACAGGGAGTTCCGAGCAGTACTTC. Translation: CASSLFGTGSSEQYF.

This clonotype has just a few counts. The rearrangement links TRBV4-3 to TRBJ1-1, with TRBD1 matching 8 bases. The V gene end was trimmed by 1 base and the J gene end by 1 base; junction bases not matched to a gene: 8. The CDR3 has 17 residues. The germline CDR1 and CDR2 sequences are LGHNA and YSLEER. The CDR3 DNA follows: TGCGCCAGCAGCCAAGGGCTAGAACAGGGGGGGAACACTGAAGCTTTCTTT. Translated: CASSQGLEQGGNTEAFF.